The 2 T cell receptor beta chains reported below all come from one sample, sequenced in a study of beta chain features in type 1 diabetes. cDNA synthesis used the whole RNA isolate, giving expressed TCRB sequences. Assay: immunoSEQ multiplex PCR; the TCRdb copy retains only in-frame clones and omits some. Of some 270,000 clones detected, 8% appear once; the ten largest clones hold roughly 1%. The sequenced material came from central memory CD4+ T cells from blood. Source of these receptors: a woman between 18 and 29 years old in good health.

The rearrangement links TRBV7-2 to TRBJ1-1; D gene unclear. Trimming cost V 1 base and J 3 bases, with 9 bases left between them. The germline CDR1 and CDR2 sequences are SGHTA and FQGNSA. This CDR3 spans 14 amino acids. The CDR3 nucleotides read TGTGCCAGCAGCTTAGTTCGCCAGGACACTGAAGCTTTCTTT. Translation gives CASSLVRQDTEAFF.

As regards this clone: At the DNA level, this CDR3 is encoded by other sequences in the same sample as well. This chain links TRBV4-2 with TRBJ2-3; a possible D gene is TRBD1 (5 bases). This CDR3 has 13 amino acids. The V and J ends lost 6 bases and 2 bases respectively, with 9 bases between them. Germline loops: CDR1 LGHNA, CDR2 YNFKEQ. The CDR3 region has the DNA TGTGCCAGCAGGCAGGGATACACAGATACGCAGTATTTT. It yields the protein CASRQGYTDTQYF.